This record covers a single T cell receptor beta chain. The data were taken from a study of cytomegalovirus exposure and HLA in healthy donors. Germline values: CDR1 KGHSH, CDR2 LQKENI. This CDR3 has 13 amino acids. Trimming at V came to 4 bases and at J to 7 bases, leaving 3 bases not matched to a gene. This PCR relied on a set of 60 Vbeta primers and 13 Jbeta primers. The assay was immunoSEQ multiplex PCR, and TCRdb's table has in-frame clones only and misses some. The sample comprises 110,000 to 150,000 clones, 80% to 85% of which are singletons, and more than 3% rests with the top ten. This chain joins TRBV18 and TRBJ2-3; 9 nucleotides agree with TRBD1. This receptor was identified in a male donor in good health and CMV-seronegative. The specimen was PBMCs. The CDR3 bases are TGTGCCAGCTCACAGGGACAGGGAAATACGCAGTATTTT. As protein: CASSQGQGNTQYF.